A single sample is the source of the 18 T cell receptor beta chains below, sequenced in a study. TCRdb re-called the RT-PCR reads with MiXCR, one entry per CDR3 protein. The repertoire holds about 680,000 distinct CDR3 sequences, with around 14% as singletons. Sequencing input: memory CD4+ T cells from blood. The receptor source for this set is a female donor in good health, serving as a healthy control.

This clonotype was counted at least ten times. CDR3 DNA sequence: TGTGCCAGCAGCGTATACGGAGAGGATACGCAGTATTTT. It specifies CASSVYGEDTQYF. J is TRBJ2-3 and V is TRBV9; D is uncertain. Germline loops: CDR1 SGDLS, CDR2 YYNGEE. V was pared by 1 base and J by 6 bases, with 9 bases between. The CDR3 is made up of 13 amino acids.

DNA for the CDR3: TGTGCCAGTCGGCCTACAGGGTCTCTTGCAGATACGCAGTATTTT. Amino acid sequence: CASRPTGSLADTQYF. V usage is TRBV19 and J usage is TRBJ2-3; D possibly corresponds to TRBD1 (6 bases). CDR3 length equals 15 residues. Germline V CDR1 and CDR2: LNHDA, SQIVND (reference sequence). The V and J ends lost 8 bases and 4 bases respectively, with 19 bases between them.

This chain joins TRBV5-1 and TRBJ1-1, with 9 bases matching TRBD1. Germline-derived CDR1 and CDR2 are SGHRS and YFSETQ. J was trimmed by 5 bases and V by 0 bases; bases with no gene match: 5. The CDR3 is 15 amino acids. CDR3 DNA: TGCGCCAGCAGCTTGGCCCGGACAGGGGTTACTGAAGCTTTCTTT. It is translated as CASSLARTGVTEAFF.

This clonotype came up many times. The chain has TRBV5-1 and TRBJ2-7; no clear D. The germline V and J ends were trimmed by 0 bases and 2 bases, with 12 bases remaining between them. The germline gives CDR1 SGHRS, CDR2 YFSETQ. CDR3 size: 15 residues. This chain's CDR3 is CASSLDRTPAYEQYF. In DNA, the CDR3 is TGCGCCAGCAGCTTGGATCGGACCCCGGCCTACGAGCAGTACTTC.

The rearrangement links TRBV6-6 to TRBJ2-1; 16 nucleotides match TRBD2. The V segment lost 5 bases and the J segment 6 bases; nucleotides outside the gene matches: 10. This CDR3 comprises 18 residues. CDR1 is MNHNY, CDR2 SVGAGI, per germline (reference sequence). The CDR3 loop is CASSRSGTSGRAVNEQFF. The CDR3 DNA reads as TGTGCCAGCAGTCGCTCAGGGACTAGCGGGAGGGCCGTCAATGAGCAGTTCTTC.

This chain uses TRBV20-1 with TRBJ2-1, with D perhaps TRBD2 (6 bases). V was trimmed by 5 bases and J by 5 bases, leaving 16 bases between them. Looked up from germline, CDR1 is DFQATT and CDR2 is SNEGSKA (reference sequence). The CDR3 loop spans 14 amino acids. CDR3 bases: TGCAGTGCTGGAACTAGCCCAGAAAACAATGAGCAGTTCTTC. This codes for CSAGTSPENNEQFF.

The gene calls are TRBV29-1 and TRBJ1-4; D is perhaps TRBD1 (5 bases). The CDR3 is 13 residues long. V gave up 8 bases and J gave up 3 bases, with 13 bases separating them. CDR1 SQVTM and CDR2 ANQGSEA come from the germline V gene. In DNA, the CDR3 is TGCAGCATCCGGAGAGGGGCTAATGAAAAACTGTTTTTT. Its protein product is CSIRRGANEKLFF. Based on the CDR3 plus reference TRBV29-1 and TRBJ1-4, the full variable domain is SAVISQKPSRDICQRGTSLTIQCQVDSQVTMMFWYRQQPGQSLTLIATANQGSEATYESGFVIDKFPISRPNLTFSTLTVSNMSPEDSSIYLCSIRRGANEKLFFGSGTQLSVL.

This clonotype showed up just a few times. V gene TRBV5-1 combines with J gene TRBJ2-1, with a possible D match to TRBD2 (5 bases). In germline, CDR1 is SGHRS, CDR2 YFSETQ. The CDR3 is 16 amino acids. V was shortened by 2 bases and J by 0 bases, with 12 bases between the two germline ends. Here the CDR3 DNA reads TGCGCCAGCAGCTTACTAGGGCTGAGCTCCTACAATGAGCAGTTCTTC. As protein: CASSLLGLSSYNEQFF.

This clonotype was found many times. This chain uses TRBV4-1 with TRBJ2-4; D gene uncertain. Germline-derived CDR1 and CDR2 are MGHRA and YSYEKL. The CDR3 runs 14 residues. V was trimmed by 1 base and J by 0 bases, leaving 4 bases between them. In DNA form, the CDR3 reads TGCGCCAGCAGCCAAGTCAAAGCCAAAAACATTCAGTACTTC. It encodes CASSQVKAKNIQYF.

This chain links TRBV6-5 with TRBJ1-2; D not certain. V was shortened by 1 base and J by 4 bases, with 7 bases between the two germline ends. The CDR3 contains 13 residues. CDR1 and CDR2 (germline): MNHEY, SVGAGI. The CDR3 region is CASSYLGTYGYTF. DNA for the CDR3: TGTGCCAGCAGTTACTTGGGCACCTATGGCTACACCTTC.

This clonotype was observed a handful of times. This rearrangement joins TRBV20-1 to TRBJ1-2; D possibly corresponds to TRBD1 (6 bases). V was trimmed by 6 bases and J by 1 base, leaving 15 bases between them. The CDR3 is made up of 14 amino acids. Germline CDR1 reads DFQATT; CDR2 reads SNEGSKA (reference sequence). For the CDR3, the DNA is TGCAGTGCGGACAGAGCACAGGGTAACTATGGCTACACCTTC. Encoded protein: CSADRAQGNYGYTF.

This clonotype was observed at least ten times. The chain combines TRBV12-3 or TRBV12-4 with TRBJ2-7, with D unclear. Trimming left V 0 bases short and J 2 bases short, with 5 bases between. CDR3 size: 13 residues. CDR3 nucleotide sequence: TGTGCCAGCAGTTTAGCGGTCGCCTACGAGCAGTACTTC. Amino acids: CASSLAVAYEQYF.

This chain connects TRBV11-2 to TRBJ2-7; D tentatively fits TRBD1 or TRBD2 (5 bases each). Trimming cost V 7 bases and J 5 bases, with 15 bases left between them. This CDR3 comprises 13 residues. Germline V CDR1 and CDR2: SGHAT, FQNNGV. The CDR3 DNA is TGTGCCAGCACCTGGGCAGGGACCCACGAGCAGTACTTC. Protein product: CASTWAGTHEQYF.

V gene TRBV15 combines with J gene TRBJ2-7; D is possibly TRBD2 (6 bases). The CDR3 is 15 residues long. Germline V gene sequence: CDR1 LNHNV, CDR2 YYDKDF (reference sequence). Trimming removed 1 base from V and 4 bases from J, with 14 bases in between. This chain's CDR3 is CATSRGGTEFYEQYF. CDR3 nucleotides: TGTGCCACCAGCAGAGGGGGGACTGAGTTTTACGAGCAGTACTTC.

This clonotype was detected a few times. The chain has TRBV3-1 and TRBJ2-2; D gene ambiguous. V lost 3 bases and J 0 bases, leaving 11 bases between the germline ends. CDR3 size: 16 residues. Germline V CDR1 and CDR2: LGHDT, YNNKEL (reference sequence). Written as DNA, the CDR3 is TGTGCCAGCAGCCAGTTTGTTTATCCGAACACCGGGGAGCTGTTTTTT. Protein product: CASSQFVYPNTGELFF.

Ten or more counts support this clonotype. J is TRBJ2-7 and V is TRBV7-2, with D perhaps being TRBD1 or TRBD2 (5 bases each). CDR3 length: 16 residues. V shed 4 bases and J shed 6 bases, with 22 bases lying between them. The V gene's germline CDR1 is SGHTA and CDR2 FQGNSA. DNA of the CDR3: TGTGCCAGCAGCTCCAATCCGGGACCCACCTTAGGCGAGCAGTACTTC. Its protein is CASSSNPGPTLGEQYF.

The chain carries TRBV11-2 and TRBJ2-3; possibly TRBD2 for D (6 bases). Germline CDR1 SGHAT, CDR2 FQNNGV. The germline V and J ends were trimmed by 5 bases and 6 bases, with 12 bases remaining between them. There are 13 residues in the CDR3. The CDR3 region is CASSRGERDTQYF. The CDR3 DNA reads TGTGCCAGCAGCCGCGGGGAGAGGGATACGCAGTATTTT.

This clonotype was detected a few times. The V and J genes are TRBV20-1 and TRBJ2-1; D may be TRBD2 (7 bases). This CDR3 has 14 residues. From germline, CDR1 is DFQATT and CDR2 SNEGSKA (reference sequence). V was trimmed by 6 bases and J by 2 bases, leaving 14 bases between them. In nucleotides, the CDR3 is TGCAGTGCCGGGGCGGGGGCCCCCTACAATGAGCAGTTCTTC. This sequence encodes CSAGAGAPYNEQFF.